Detailed here is one TCR beta chain. Its antigen is still unknown. The data stem from a study of T cell responses to AZD1222 COVID-19 vaccine. The study's findings and limits: The breadth and depth of Spike-specific TCRs increased once two AZD1222 doses had been given.

Libraries were prepared by immunoSEQ multiplex PCR; TCRdb keeps only in-frame clonotypes and omits some of them. The sample consists of 140,000 to 150,000 clones, just over 90% of them appearing once. The TCR sequence derives from an adult in good health. Material: peripheral blood, obtained on day 0 of MenACWY control vaccination.

In DNA, the CDR3 is TGTGCCAGCAGCCAAGATAGCGGACAGGGCTATGGCTACACCTTC. As protein: CASSQDSGQGYGYTF. This sequence joins TRBV3-1 (or the pseudogene TRBV3-2) and TRBJ1-2; 8 bases fit TRBD1. The CDR3 length is 15 residues. Germline V CDR1 and CDR2: LGHDT, YNNKEL (reference sequence). V lost 0 bases to trimming and J lost 4 bases; unmatched junction nucleotides: 4.